A single sample is the source of the 2 T cell receptor beta chains below, sequenced in a study of T cell changes during pregnancy in multiple sclerosis. The method was immunoSEQ multiplex PCR; TCRdb's version includes in-frame clones alone and lacks a portion of them. Seen here are roughly 50,000 clones, roughly 92% observed once, and the top ten hold around 0.37%. This specimen consisted of CD4+ T cells from peripheral blood mononuclear cells, obtained after pregnancy. These receptor sequences come from a female donor with multiple sclerosis, enrolled in a pregnancy study.

The V gene is TRBV14, the J gene TRBJ1-2, with D possibly being TRBD1 (6 bases). The CDR3 sequence is 14 residues long. Between the trimmed V and J ends, which lost 4 bases and 6 bases, there was a span of 15 bases. Looked up from germline, CDR1 is SGHDN and CDR2 is FVKESK. CDR3 residues: CASSPHSTGHGYTF. The CDR3 bases are TGTGCCAGCAGCCCCCACTCGACAGGACATGGCTACACCTTC. The full variable domain, in which reference TRBV14 and TRBJ1-2 provide the parts outside the CDR3, is EAGVTQFPSHSVIEKGQTVTLRCDPISGHDNLYWYRRVMGKEIKFLLHFVKESKQDESGMPNNRFLAERTGGTYSTLKVQPAELEDSGVYFCASSPHSTGHGYTFGSGTRLTVV.

The J gene is TRBJ1-1, the V gene TRBV11-3, with unresolved D. This CDR3 is built from 14 residues. Germline V gene lookup returns CDR1 SGHNT and CDR2 YENEEA. V was clipped by 4 bases and J by 11 bases, with 20 bases between them. The CDR3 DNA sequence: TGTGCCAGCAGCTCAAGCGGAGATGGTTCGGGGGCTTTCTTT. This sequence encodes CASSSSGDGSGAFF.